This T cell receptor beta chain is drawn from a study of beta chain features in type 1 diabetes. General study findings and limits: Insertions at VDJ junctions were less frequent in type 1 diabetes patients. These patients also deleted more nucleotides at the same junctions. Compared with healthy donors, patients appeared to share more similar naive, central memory and regulatory TCRB repertoires. Shortening that was moderate but significant affected the TCRB CDR3s of Type 1 diabetes patients in all four CD4+ subsets.

Investigators reverse transcribed all isolated RNA, so they sequenced expressed TCRB transcripts. TCRdb keeps only in-frame clones here, not all; method: immunoSEQ multiplex PCR. Among some 370,000 clones, 8.5% to 10% were seen once, and the ten largest hold 0.55% to 0.75%. This clone was seen a handful of times. Antigen: not known. Trimming left V 0 bases short and J 4 bases short, with 12 bases between. Germline lookup yields CDR1 LGHNA and CDR2 YNFKEQ. The CDR3 has 16 amino acids. The receptor comes from a man younger than 40 with type 1 diabetes. The sequencing sample was made of central memory CD4+ T cells from blood. The chain couples TRBV4-2 to TRBJ2-2; a possible D gene is TRBD1 (6 bases). This CDR3 reads CASSQEGRQVTGELFF. CDR3 coding DNA: TGTGCCAGCAGCCAAGAGGGCAGACAGGTCACCGGGGAGCTGTTTTTT.